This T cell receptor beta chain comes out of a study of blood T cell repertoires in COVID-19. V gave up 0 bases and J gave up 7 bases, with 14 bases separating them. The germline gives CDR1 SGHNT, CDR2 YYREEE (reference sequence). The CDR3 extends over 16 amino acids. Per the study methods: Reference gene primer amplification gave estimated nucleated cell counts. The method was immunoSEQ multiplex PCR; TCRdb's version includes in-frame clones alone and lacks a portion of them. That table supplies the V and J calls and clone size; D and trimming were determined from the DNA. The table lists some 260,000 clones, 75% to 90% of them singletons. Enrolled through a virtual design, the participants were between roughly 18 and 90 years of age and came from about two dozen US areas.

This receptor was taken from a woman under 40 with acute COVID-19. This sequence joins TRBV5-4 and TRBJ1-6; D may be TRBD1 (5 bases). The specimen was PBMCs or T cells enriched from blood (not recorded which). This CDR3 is CASSLDGGSVNSPLHF. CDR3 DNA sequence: TGTGCCAGCAGCTTGGATGGGGGGTCGGTCAATTCACCCCTCCACTTT.